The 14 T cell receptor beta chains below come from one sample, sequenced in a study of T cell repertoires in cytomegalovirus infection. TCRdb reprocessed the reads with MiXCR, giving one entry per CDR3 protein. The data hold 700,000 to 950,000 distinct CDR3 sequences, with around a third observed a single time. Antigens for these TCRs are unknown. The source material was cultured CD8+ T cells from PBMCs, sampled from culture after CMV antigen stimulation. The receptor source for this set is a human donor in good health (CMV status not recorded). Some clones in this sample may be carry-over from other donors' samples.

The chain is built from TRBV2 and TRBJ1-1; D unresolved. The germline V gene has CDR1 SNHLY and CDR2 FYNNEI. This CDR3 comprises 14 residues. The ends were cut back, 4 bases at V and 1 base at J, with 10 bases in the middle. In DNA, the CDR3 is TGTGCCAGCAGTGTCCCCTCCTCGAACACTGAAGCTTTCTTT. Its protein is CASSVPSSNTEAFF.

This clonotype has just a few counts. The DNA of the CDR3 is TGTGCCAGCAGTGACTCCTACGGGGGGGATGATGAGCAGTTCTTC. Its protein is CASSDSYGGDDEQFF. The rearrangement joins TRBV6-4 to TRBJ2-1; 8 bases are a match to TRBD2. The ends lost 0 bases at V and 8 bases at J; junction bases unmatched: 6. The CDR3 runs to 15 residues. CDR1 and CDR2 from the germline V gene are MRHNA and SNTAGT.

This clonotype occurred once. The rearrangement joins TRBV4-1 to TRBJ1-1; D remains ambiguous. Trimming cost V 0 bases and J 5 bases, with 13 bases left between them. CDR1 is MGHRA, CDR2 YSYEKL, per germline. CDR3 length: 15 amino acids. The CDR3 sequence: CASSQDFSAGTEAFF. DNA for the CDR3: TGCGCCAGCAGCCAAGATTTCTCTGCGGGGACTGAAGCTTTCTTT.

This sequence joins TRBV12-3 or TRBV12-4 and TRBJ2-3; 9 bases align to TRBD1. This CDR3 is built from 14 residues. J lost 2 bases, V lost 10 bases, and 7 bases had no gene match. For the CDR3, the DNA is TGTGCCACCACCGGGACAGGGTCCACAGATACGCAGTATTTT. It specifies CATTGTGSTDTQYF.

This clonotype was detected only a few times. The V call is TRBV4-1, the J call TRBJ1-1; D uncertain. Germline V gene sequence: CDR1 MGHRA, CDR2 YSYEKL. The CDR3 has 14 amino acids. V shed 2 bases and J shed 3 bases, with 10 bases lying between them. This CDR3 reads CASSQNEIYTEAFF. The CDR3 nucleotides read TGCGCCAGCAGCCAAAATGAAATTTACACTGAAGCTTTCTTT.

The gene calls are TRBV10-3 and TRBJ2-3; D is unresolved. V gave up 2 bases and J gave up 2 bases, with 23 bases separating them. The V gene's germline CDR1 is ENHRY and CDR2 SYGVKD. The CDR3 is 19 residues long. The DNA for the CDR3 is TGTGCCATCAGTGAGAGGATCGGCGGCGGCTTAAGATCCACAGATACGCAGTATTTT. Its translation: CAISERIGGGLRSTDTQYF.

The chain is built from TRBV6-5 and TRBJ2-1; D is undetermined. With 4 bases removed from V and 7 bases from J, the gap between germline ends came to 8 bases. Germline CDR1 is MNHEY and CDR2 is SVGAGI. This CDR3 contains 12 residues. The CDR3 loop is CASSSLSNEQFF. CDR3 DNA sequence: TGTGCCAGCAGTTCCCTCAGTAATGAGCAGTTCTTC.

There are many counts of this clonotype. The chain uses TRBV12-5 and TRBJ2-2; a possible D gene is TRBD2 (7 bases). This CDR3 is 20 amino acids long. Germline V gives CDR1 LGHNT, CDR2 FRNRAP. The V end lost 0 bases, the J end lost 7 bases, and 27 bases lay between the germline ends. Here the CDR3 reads CASGLVLSSLRGAEGGELFF. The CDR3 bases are TGTGCTAGTGGTTTGGTACTCTCCTCACTACGGGGGGCCGAAGGCGGGGAGCTGTTTTTT.

CDR3 region: CASRELADLSYEQYF. CDR3 DNA sequence: TGTGCCAGCAGAGAACTAGCGGACCTCTCCTACGAGCAGTACTTC. The chain carries TRBV6-6 and TRBJ2-7; 8 bases align to TRBD2. V dropped 6 bases and J dropped 0; count of bases not matched to a gene: 7. CDR3 length: 15 residues. The germline gives CDR1 MNHNY, CDR2 SVGAGI (reference sequence).

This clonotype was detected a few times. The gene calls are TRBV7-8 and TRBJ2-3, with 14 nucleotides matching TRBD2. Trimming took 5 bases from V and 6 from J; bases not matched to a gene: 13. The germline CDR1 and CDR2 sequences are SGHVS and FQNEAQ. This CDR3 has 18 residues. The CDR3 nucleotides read TGTGCCAGCAGCATAATACCGGGACTAGCGGGGGCCGTGGATACGCAGTATTTT. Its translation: CASSIIPGLAGAVDTQYF.

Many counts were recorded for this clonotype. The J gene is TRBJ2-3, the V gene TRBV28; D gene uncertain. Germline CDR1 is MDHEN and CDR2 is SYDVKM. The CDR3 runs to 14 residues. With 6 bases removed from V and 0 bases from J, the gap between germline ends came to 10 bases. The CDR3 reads CASSPDRSTDTQYF. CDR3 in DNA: TGTGCCAGCAGCCCCGACCGTAGCACAGATACGCAGTATTTT. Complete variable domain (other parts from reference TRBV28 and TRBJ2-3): DVKVTQSSRYLVKRTGEKVFLECVQDMDHENMFWYRQDPGLGLRLIYFSYDVKMKEKGDIPEGYSVSREKKERFSLILESASTNQTSMYLCASSPDRSTDTQYFGPGTRLTVL.

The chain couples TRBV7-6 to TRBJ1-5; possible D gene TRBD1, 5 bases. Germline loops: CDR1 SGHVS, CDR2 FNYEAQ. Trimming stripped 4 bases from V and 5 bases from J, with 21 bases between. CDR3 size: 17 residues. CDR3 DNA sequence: TGTGCCAGCAGCTCCGGGTCGGGGATCAAAGGGGATCAGCCCCAGCATTTT. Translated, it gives CASSSGSGIKGDQPQHF.

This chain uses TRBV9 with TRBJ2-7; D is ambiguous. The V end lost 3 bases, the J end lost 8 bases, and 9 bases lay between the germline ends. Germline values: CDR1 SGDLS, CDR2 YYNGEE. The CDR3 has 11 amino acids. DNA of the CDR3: TGTGCCAGCAGCGACAGACAACAGCAGTACTTC. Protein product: CASSDRQQQYF. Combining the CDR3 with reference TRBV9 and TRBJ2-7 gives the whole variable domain DSGVTQTPKHLITATGQRVTLRCSPRSGDLSVYWYQQSLDQGLQFLIQYYNGEERAKGNILERFSAQQFPDLHSELNLSSLELGDSALYFCASSDRQQQYFGPGTRLTVT.

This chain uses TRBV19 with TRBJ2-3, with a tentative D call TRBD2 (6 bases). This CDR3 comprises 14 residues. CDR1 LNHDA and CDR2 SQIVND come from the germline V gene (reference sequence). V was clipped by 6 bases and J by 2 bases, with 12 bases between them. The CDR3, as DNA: TGTGCCAGTAGCGAAGCGGGCAACACAGATACGCAGTATTTT. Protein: CASSEAGNTDTQYF.